The rows below give T cell receptor beta chains drawn from one sample of a study of T cells after yellow fever vaccination. TCRdb fed the 5' RACE reads into MiXCR, producing one record per CDR3 protein. In the table there are fewer than 500,000 distinct CDR3 sequences, under 20% of which are singletons. This sample comprised PBMCs, obtained before the yellow fever booster vaccination. These receptors originate from a man aged 18-30 years who received the YFV17D yellow fever vaccine. Both conserved end residues are part of each CDR3. Fields, in order: J gene, V gene, clone size, D gene, CDR3 protein, CDR3 DNA. The D gene is left open where the match is weak. Part of the rows lack a size; the others show once, few, many or a class for expanded clones.

TRBJ2-1 TRBV2 - - CASSSDSNEQFF TGTGCCAGCAGTTCGGACTCTAATGAGCAGTTCTTC
TRBJ2-1 TRBV5-1 - TRBD2 CASSLVSGGNNEQFF TGCGCCAGCAGCTTGGTTAGCGGGGGCAACAATGAGCAGTTCTTC
TRBJ2-7 TRBV3-1 few - CASSQDGQTPYEQYF TGTGCCAGCAGCCAAGATGGACAGACCCCCTACGAGCAGTACTTC
TRBJ2-7 TRBV20-1 - - CSATGPYYEQYF TGCAGTGCTACCGGGCCATATTACGAGCAGTACTTC
TRBJ2-6 TRBV5-4 - - CASWRGGQGLSGANVLTF TGTGCCAGCTGGCGGGGGGGACAGGGGCTCTCTGGGGCCAACGTCCTGACTTTC
TRBJ2-3 TRBV27 few - CASSLDRHRTDTQYF TGTGCCAGCAGTTTAGATCGACACCGCACAGATACGCAGTATTTT
TRBJ2-3 TRBV5-1 - TRBD1 CASRKEPQGADTQYF TGCGCCAGCAGAAAGGAGCCTCAGGGGGCAGATACGCAGTATTTT
TRBJ2-3 TRBV5-1 - TRBD2 CASSSLAGPENTQYF TGCGCCAGCAGCTCCCTAGCGGGGCCAGAAAATACGCAGTATTTT
TRBJ1-1 TRBV18 - - CASLRSSGTEAFF TGTGCCAGTCTCAGGAGTTCTGGCACTGAAGCTTTCTTT
TRBJ1-2 TRBV6-5 - - CASSYSMGPTNYGYTF TGTGCCAGCAGTTACTCAATGGGGCCAACTAACTATGGCTACACCTTC
TRBJ2-3 TRBV5-1 - - CASSFQGRDGDTQYF TGCGCCAGCAGCTTTCAGGGGCGCGATGGAGATACGCAGTATTTT
TRBJ2-1 TRBV5-1 - - CASSSRGQLSYNEQFF TGCGCCAGCAGCTCCCGGGGGCAGCTATCCTACAATGAGCAGTTCTTC
TRBJ1-2 TRBV6-5 few - CASSPTRGGSVGGYTF TGTGCCAGCAGTCCGACCAGGGGAGGGTCTGTGGGTGGCTACACCTTC
TRBJ2-5 TRBV7-7 - - CASSPGLGRLETQYF TGTGCTAGCAGCCCCGGTCTGGGCAGACTAGAGACCCAGTACTTC
TRBJ2-7 TRBV7-9 few - CASGGRGPYEQYF TGTGCCAGTGGGGGTAGAGGTCCCTACGAGCAGTACTTC
TRBJ1-2 TRBV5-4 - - CASSSPGPNGYTF TGTGCCAGCAGCTCACCGGGTCCAAATGGCTACACCTTC
TRBJ2-5 TRBV28 few - CASTTSGAQYF TGTGCCAGCACCACCTCGGGTGCCCAGTACTTC
TRBJ2-3 TRBV20-1 few - CSARPSKQPDTQYF TGCAGTGCTAGACCGAGTAAACAACCGGATACGCAGTATTTT
TRBJ1-1 TRBV29-1 few - CSVERQGLEAFF TGCAGCGTTGAAAGGCAGGGGCTCGAAGCTTTCTTT
TRBJ2-7 TRBV21-1 few - CASSSPGQGKTYEQYF TGTGCCAGCAGCTCTCCGGGACAGGGAAAAACTTACGAGCAGTACTTC
TRBJ2-5 TRBV6-1 - - CASSEARGDGETQYF TGTGCCAGCAGTGAAGCGCGCGGAGATGGAGAGACCCAGTACTTC
TRBJ2-3 TRBV7-9 few TRBD2 CASSSNSGGSDTQYF TGTGCCAGCAGCTCCAATAGCGGGGGGTCAGATACGCAGTATTTT
TRBJ1-5 TRBV6-2/TRBV6-3 few - CASSRKSMGDQPQHF TGTGCCAGCAGCCGGAAAAGCATGGGCGATCAGCCCCAGCATTTT
TRBJ1-1 TRBV4-2 - - CASSHYGGGNTEAFF TGTGCCAGCAGCCACTACGGGGGGGGAAACACTGAAGCTTTCTTT
TRBJ2-4 TRBV7-9 few - CASSITVAKNIQYF TGTGCCAGCAGCATAACAGTAGCCAAAAACATTCAGTACTTC
TRBJ2-3 TRBV7-2 - TRBD2 CASSPLAGGPSTDTQYF TGTGCCAGCAGCCCACTGGCGGGGGGACCGAGCACAGATACGCAGTATTTT
TRBJ2-7 TRBV10-3 - - CASRTSLVTYEQYF TGTGCCTCCAGGACATCGCTGGTTACCTACGAGCAGTACTTC
TRBJ2-1 TRBV5-1 - TRBD2 CASRLIAGDNEQFF TGCGCCAGCAGGCTAATAGCGGGGGACAATGAGCAGTTCTTC
TRBJ2-4 TRBV28 few TRBD1 CASRRQGENIQYF TGTGCCAGCAGGCGACAGGGGGAAAACATTCAGTACTTC
TRBJ2-7 TRBV7-9 - TRBD2 CASSRGSGGYEQYF TGTGCCAGCAGCCGAGGGAGCGGGGGCTACGAGCAGTACTTC
TRBJ2-5 TRBV5-1 - - CASSLEGSGETQYF TGCGCCAGCAGCTTGGAGGGTTCAGGGGAGACCCAGTACTTC
TRBJ2-2 TRBV7-2 few - CASSLGRRLNTGELFF TGTGCCAGCAGCTTAGGGAGAAGGTTAAACACCGGGGAGCTGTTTTTT
TRBJ1-4 TRBV7-2 few - CASSLGGSNEKLFF TGTGCCAGCAGCTTAGGGGGGTCTAATGAAAAACTGTTTTTT
TRBJ1-5 TRBV9 few - CASSVSSNQPQHF TGTGCCAGCAGCGTAAGCAGCAATCAGCCCCAGCATTTT
TRBJ1-2 TRBV6-5 - - CASSYDGNYGYTF TGTGCCAGCAGTTACGATGGTAACTATGGCTACACCTTC
TRBJ1-1 TRBV6-2/TRBV6-3 - - CASSYSKGLPEAFF TGTGCCAGCAGTTACTCGAAGGGTCTCCCTGAAGCTTTCTTT
TRBJ1-1 TRBV18 few - CASQGTEGTEAFF TGTGCCAGCCAGGGGACGGAGGGGACTGAAGCTTTCTTT
TRBJ1-6 TRBV2 - TRBD1 CASSSDRAHPGSPLHF TGTGCCAGCAGTTCCGACAGGGCCCATCCCGGGTCACCCCTCCACTTT
TRBJ2-1 TRBV20-1 few - CSARAGDEQFF TGCAGTGCTAGAGCCGGCGATGAGCAGTTCTTC
TRBJ1-2 TRBV3-1 - - CASSGKGSGPYGYTF TGTGCCAGCAGCGGGAAGGGTTCCGGACCTTATGGCTACACCTTC
TRBJ1-2 TRBV7-2 - TRBD1 CASSLVDRDGYTF TGTGCCAGCAGCTTAGTTGACAGGGATGGCTACACCTTC
TRBJ1-4 TRBV4-3 - TRBD1 CASSQGDRRTEKLFF TGCGCCAGCAGCCAGGGGGACAGGAGGACTGAAAAACTGTTTTTT
TRBJ1-1 TRBV10-3 - - CACGGFTTEAFF TGTGCCTGCGGGGGATTTACCACTGAAGCTTTCTTT